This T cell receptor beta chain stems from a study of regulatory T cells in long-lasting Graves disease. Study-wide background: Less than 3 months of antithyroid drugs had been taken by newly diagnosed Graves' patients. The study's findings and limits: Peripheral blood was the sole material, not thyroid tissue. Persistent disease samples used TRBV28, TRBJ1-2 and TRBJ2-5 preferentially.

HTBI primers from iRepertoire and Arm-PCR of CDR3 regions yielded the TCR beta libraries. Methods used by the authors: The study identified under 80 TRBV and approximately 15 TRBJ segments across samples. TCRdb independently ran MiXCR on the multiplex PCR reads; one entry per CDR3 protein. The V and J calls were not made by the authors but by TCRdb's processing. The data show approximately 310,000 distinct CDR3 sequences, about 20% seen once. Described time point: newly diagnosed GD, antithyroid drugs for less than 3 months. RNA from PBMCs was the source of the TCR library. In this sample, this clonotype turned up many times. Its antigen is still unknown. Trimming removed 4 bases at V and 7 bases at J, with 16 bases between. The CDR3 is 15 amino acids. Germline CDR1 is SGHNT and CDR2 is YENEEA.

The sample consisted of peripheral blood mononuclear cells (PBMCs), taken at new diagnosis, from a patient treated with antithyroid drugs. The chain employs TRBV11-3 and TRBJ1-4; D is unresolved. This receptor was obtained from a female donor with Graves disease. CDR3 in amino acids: CASSSSRAVGEKLFF. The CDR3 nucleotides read TGTGCCAGCAGCTCCTCGAGGGCTGTAGGTGAAAAACTGTTTTTT.